This TCR beta chain was recovered during a study of glioma-infiltrating T cells. This clonotype was observed many times. Its specificity is unknown. General study findings and limits: Above-expected tissue-blood divergence occurred in all gliomas, most in low-grade ones.

This CDR3 has 16 residues. Trimming stripped 6 bases from V and 4 bases from J, with 16 bases between. The germline gives CDR1 MNHEY, CDR2 SMNVEV (reference sequence). Amplification of TCR alpha and beta CDR3 regions from RNA used iRepertoire nested multiplex PCR. TCRdb analysed the multiplex PCR reads with MiXCR anew, one entry per CDR3 protein. The sample includes around 20,000 distinct CDR3 sequences, 20% to 25% seen only once; the top ten take around 12%. The sample consisted of glioma tissue, nonneoplastic brain tissue, or PBMCs (not recorded which). The chain couples TRBV27 to TRBJ1-6; possible D gene TRBD1, 5 bases. This clonotype was obtained from a human donor with low-grade glioma or glioblastoma, undergoing nonglioma brain surgery, or in good health (not recorded which). For the CDR3, the DNA is TGTGCCAGCAGCCTCCAGGGTGGGAGATATAATTCACCCCTCCACTTT. Translating gives CASSLQGGRYNSPLHF.